This TCR beta chain was captured by sequencing in a study of blood T cell repertoires in COVID-19. The wider study: Italy, Spain and the United States were the sources of the convalescent and acute COVID-19 samples. The cDNA or gDNA used as material had been derived from T cells, B-cell-depleted T cells, or PBMCs.

Germline lookup yields CDR1 MNHEY and CDR2 SVGAGI. The CDR3 spans 13 residues. V shed 8 bases, J shed 4 bases, and the junction held 7 bases outside the gene matches. The cohort comprised adults aged about 18 to 90 years residing in 20 to 30 US areas. Profiled with immunoSEQ multiplex PCR; TCRdb holds only in-frame clones, not every one. The profile covers under 450,000 clones, with around 83% appearing a single time and approximately 5% taken by the ten largest. The material sequenced was PBMCs or T cells enriched from blood (not recorded which). The receptor was derived from a woman between 45 and 60 years old who had recovered from COVID-19. The chain carries TRBV6-5 and TRBJ1-1; 7 bases align to TRBD1. CDR3 bases: TGTGCCAGCCACACCGACAGGGCCACTGAAGCTTTCTTT. Amino acid sequence: CASHTDRATEAFF.